The clone carrying this T cell receptor (beta chain) was observed a few times. What it recognizes is unknown. TCRdb reanalysed the 5' RACE reads using MiXCR and keeps one entry per CDR3 protein. This table holds approximately 30,000 distinct CDR3 sequences, around a quarter found once. Study-wide points: The larger-cohort validation was restricted to a single TCR beta V-J rearrangement rather than whole repertoires.

The V end was cut by 10 bases, the J end by 0 bases, with 6 bases between. Per germline, CDR1 SNHLY and CDR2 FYNNEI. The CDR3 is made up of 11 amino acids. The rearrangement uses TRBV2 and TRBJ1-1, with D unclear. The source material was memory CD4+ T cells sorted from blood. The subset is: memory CD4+ T cells, CD4+CD45RO+CD25-. This clonotype was obtained from a female donor with breast cancer. The CDR3 is CATAVNTEAFF. DNA for the CDR3: TGTGCCACTGCGGTGAACACTGAAGCTTTCTTT.